The 27 T cell receptor beta chains below were found in one sample sequenced in a study of regulatory T cells in long-lasting Graves disease. This sample's time point: newly diagnosed GD, antithyroid drugs for less than 3 months. PBMC-derived RNA was used for the TCR library. The authors built TCR beta libraries using iRepertoire HTBI primers and Arm-PCR of CDR3 regions. TCRdb redid the calling of the multiplex PCR reads with MiXCR, one entry per CDR3 protein. In the table there are about 610,000 distinct CDR3 sequences, roughly 15% of which are singletons. The sample also formed part of further work on T cells in Graves' hyperthyroidism and ophthalmopathy.

The source material was peripheral blood mononuclear cells (PBMCs), sampled at new diagnosis, from a patient treated with antithyroid drugs. The origin of the receptors is a young man with Graves disease.

This clonotype was observed many times. J is TRBJ1-1 and V is TRBV6-1; 8 nucleotides line up with TRBD1. Germline CDR1 MNHNS, CDR2 SASEGT. The CDR3 has 14 residues. V lost 5 bases and J lost 1; bases outside the gene matches: 3. CDR3 protein: CASSIGQGNTEAFF. The CDR3 nucleotides read TGTGCCAGCAGTATAGGACAGGGGAACACTGAAGCTTTCTTT.

This clonotype was counted at least ten times. The rearrangement links TRBV19 to TRBJ2-1; D call uncertain. V was trimmed by 3 bases and J by 2 bases, leaving 5 bases between them. CDR1 is LNHDA and CDR2 is SQIVND in the germline V gene (reference sequence). The CDR3 consists of 13 residues. The CDR3 DNA sequence: TGTGCCAGTAGTATGAACACCTACAATGAGCAGTTCTTC. As protein: CASSMNTYNEQFF. Full variable domain (missing parts from reference TRBV19 and TRBJ2-1): DGGITQSPKYLFRKEGQNVTLSCEQNLNHDAMYWYRQDPGQGLRLIYYSQIVNDFQKGDIAEGYSVSREKKESFPLTVTSAQKNPTAFYLCASSMNTYNEQFFGPGTRLTVL.

J is TRBJ1-1 and V is TRBV27; unclear D gene. The CDR3 totals 16 residues. Per the germline V gene, CDR1 is MNHEY and CDR2 is SMNVEV (reference sequence). V dropped 2 bases and J dropped 0 bases, with 13 bases sitting between them. The CDR3 is CASSLTLTELNTEAFF. The CDR3 region has the DNA TGTGCCAGCAGTTTAACCCTAACAGAATTGAACACTGAAGCTTTCTTT.

The chain joins TRBV7-9 to TRBJ1-2, with D possibly TRBD1 on 6 matching bases. CDR1 is SEHNR and CDR2 is FQNEAQ in the germline V gene (reference sequence). This CDR3 has 13 residues. Deletions cut 5 bases from V and 8 bases from J, with 15 bases between. The CDR3 spells CASSGAGTRGYTF. CDR3 in DNA: TGTGCCAGCAGCGGGGCTGGGACACGCGGCTACACCTTC.

This clonotype came up many times. The chain combines TRBV5-1 with TRBJ2-6, with no clear D. Germline CDR1 reads SGHRS; CDR2 reads YFSETQ. The CDR3 extends over 14 amino acids. V lost 3 bases to trimming and J lost 5 bases, with 9 bases between them. The CDR3 DNA reads as TGCGCCAGCAGCTCAGCCCTTTGGGCCAACGTCCTGACTTTC. It is translated as CASSSALWANVLTF.

For this clonotype: One base away lies a much larger clone, so this may be a sequencing read error. V and J are TRBV5-1 and TRBJ1-1; D is unclear. Deletions cut 0 bases from V and 4 bases from J, with 10 bases between. From germline, CDR1 is SGHRS and CDR2 YFSETQ. The CDR3 loop spans 14 amino acids. CDR3 sequence reads: CASSLEVGFTEAFF. The CDR3 nucleotides are TGCGCCAGCAGCTTGGAGGTGGGGTTCACTGAAGCTTTCTTT.

About this clonotype: Possible read error: a much larger clone is one base away. No conserved phenylalanine or tryptophan ends this CDR3, so it is likely a read error. The chain combines TRBV28 with TRBJ2-7; TRBD2 matches 16 bases. J lost 3 bases, V lost 5 bases, and 7 bases had no gene match. The germline V gene has CDR1 MDHEN and CDR2 SYDVKM. This CDR3 has 17 amino acids. Here the CDR3 DNA reads TGTGCCAGCAGTGGGGGGACTAGCGGGAGGGGCCACTACGAGCAGTACCTC. As protein: CASSGGTSGRGHYEQYL.

This clonotype was found a few times. The V call is TRBV7-3, the J call TRBJ2-3; TRBD1 aligns across 8 bases. The junction had 14 bases not matched to a gene; V was cut back by 5 bases and J by 1 base. The CDR3 is 18 amino acids. Germline CDR1 and CDR2: SGHTA and FQGTGA. CDR3 coding DNA: TGTGCCAGCAGCCCCTACAGGCAGGGGGCGCGGGGCACAGATACGCAGTATTTT. Translated: CASSPYRQGARGTDTQYF.

This clonotype was detected ten times or more. J is TRBJ2-7 and V is TRBV6-9; D may be TRBD2 (6 bases). From germline, CDR1 is MNHGY and CDR2 SVAAGI. Trimming took off 3 bases at V and 6 bases at J, with 18 bases between the two ends. The CDR3 loop spans 15 amino acids. The CDR3 DNA reads TGTGCCAGCAGTTACAGCGGGCTCGGCCTCAGCGAGCAGTACTTC. Its protein is CASSYSGLGLSEQYF.

A few counts support this clonotype. The V and J genes are TRBV6-1 and TRBJ2-1; the match to TRBD1 covers 7 bases. CDR1 and CDR2 from the germline V gene are MNHNS and SASEGT. The CDR3 is 15 residues long. The junction had 14 bases not matched to a gene; V was cut back by 2 bases and J by 13 bases. CDR3 protein: CASSERFKDRSFQFF. CDR3 DNA: TGTGCCAGCAGTGAACGATTTAAGGACAGGTCATTTCAGTTCTTC.

In this sample, this clonotype turned up a few times. The chain is built from TRBV5-1 and TRBJ2-2, with 9 bases lining up with TRBD2. Trimming removed 7 bases from V and 2 bases from J; junction bases left unmatched: 6. The CDR3 has 15 amino acids. CDR1 is SGHRS and CDR2 is YFSETQ in the germline V gene. As DNA, the CDR3 is TGCGCCAGCCAAAGCGGGGGGCTTAACACCGGGGAGCTGTTTTTT. This encodes CASQSGGLNTGELFF.

This clonotype was recorded at least ten times. The chain couples TRBV28 to TRBJ2-1, with 12 bases identical to TRBD2. Germline V gives CDR1 MDHEN, CDR2 SYDVKM. J was trimmed by 8 bases and V by 9 bases; bases with no gene match: 5. CDR3 length equals 13 residues. CDR3 bases: TGTGCCAGTGGACTAGCGGGAACTGATGAGCAGTTCTTC. Its protein product is CASGLAGTDEQFF.

This clonotype was detected many times. The chain links TRBV29-1 to TRBJ1-1; TRBD1 might be the D (5 bases). CDR1 and CDR2 from the germline V gene are SQVTM and ANQGSEA. The CDR3 sequence is 13 residues long. V was shortened by 4 bases and J by 4 bases, with 13 bases between the two germline ends. CDR3 sequence: CSVGPGLATEAFF. For the CDR3, the DNA is TGCAGCGTTGGCCCAGGGCTGGCCACTGAAGCTTTCTTT.

This clonotype has ten or more counts. V usage is TRBV28 and J usage is TRBJ2-7, with 8 bases aligning to TRBD1. CDR1 MDHEN and CDR2 SYDVKM come from the germline V gene. The trim removed 1 base at V and 7 bases at J, leaving 9 bases unmatched. The CDR3 sequence is 15 residues long. Here the CDR3 DNA reads TGTGCCAGCAGTTTATCCCGGACAGGGTTTCGGGAGCAGTACTTC. Translation gives CASSLSRTGFREQYF.

This clonotype was observed a few times. This rearrangement joins TRBV19 to TRBJ2-1; 11 bases align to TRBD2. V shed 3 bases and J 6 bases; nucleotides not matched to a gene: 13. The CDR3 sequence is 18 residues long. Per the germline V gene, CDR1 is LNHDA and CDR2 is SQIVND (reference sequence). DNA for the CDR3: TGTGCCAGTAGTATGCCCCCCAAACTAGCGGGAGTAGGCAATGAGCAGTTCTTC. Residues: CASSMPPKLAGVGNEQFF.

This clonotype was seen ten or more times. The rearrangement joins TRBV19 to TRBJ1-5; 7 positions match TRBD1. Per germline, CDR1 LNHDA and CDR2 SQIVND (reference sequence). V was clipped by 4 bases and J by 3 bases; unmatched bases: 6. CDR3 size: 15 residues. CDR3 protein: CASSRGDRPNQPQHF. DNA for the CDR3: TGTGCCAGTAGTAGGGGGGACAGACCCAATCAGCCCCAGCATTTT.

In its sample, this clonotype was seen a few times. This CDR3 fails to terminate in the conserved phenylalanine or tryptophan, so it likely reflects a read error. The V call is TRBV5-1, the J call TRBJ1-1, with D perhaps TRBD1 (6 bases). Deletions cut 7 bases from V and 2 bases from J, with 15 bases between. The CDR3 is made up of 14 amino acids. Germline V gene data show CDR1 as SGHRS and CDR2 as YFSETQ. CDR3 loop: CASELVGGNTEAFL. CDR3 DNA sequence: TGCGCCAGCGAATTGGTTGGGGGCAACACTGAAGCTTTCCTT.

In this sample, this clonotype turned up many times. V is TRBV28 and J is TRBJ2-7; 9 positions match TRBD1. Germline trimming cut 2 bases from V and 2 bases from J; bases unmatched to any gene: 10. Germline loops: CDR1 MDHEN, CDR2 SYDVKM. CDR3 length equals 17 residues. DNA of the CDR3: TGTGCCAGCAGTTTAAGGGTGGGACAGGGCCTGGCCTACGAGCAGTACTTC. It codes for CASSLRVGQGLAYEQYF.

This clonotype was observed a few times. This chain uses TRBV2 with TRBJ1-6, with 7 bases fitting TRBD1. Unmatched junction bases numbered 9, after V lost 6 bases and J lost 10 bases. The CDR3 sequence is 14 residues long. Per germline, CDR1 SNHLY and CDR2 FYNNEI. CDR3: CASRKGDSLSPLHF. In DNA, the CDR3 is TGTGCCAGCAGAAAGGGGGACAGTTTATCACCCCTCCACTTT.

This sequence joins TRBV28 and TRBJ2-6; TRBD2 is a possible D gene (6 bases). The CDR3 has 15 amino acids. CDR1 and CDR2 from the germline V gene are MDHEN and SYDVKM. V gave up 10 bases and J gave up 0 bases, with 13 bases separating them. Here the CDR3 reads CATRDFLSGANVLTF. In DNA, the CDR3 is TGTGCCACCAGGGACTTCCTCTCTGGGGCCAACGTCCTGACTTTC. The variable domain in full, completed from reference TRBV28 and TRBJ2-6, reads DVKVTQSSRYLVKRTGEKVFLECVQDMDHENMFWYRQDPGLGLRLIYFSYDVKMKEKGDIPEGYSVSREKKERFSLILESASTNQTSMYLCATRDFLSGANVLTFGAGSRLTVL.

The chain is built from TRBV5-1 and TRBJ1-1, with D perhaps TRBD1 (5 bases). V was cut by 3 bases and J by 1 base, with 22 bases left in between. CDR1 and CDR2 (germline): SGHRS, YFSETQ. The CDR3 covers 18 residues. The CDR3, as DNA: TGCGCCAGCAGCTCGGGGCCGGTGCGGAGTGTAGGGAACACTGAAGCTTTCTTT. It yields the protein CASSSGPVRSVGNTEAFF. The full variable domain, its missing parts supplied by reference TRBV5-1 and TRBJ1-1, is KAGVTQTPRYLIKTRGQQVTLSCSPISGHRSVSWYQQTPGQGLQFLFEYFSETQRNKGNFPGRFSGRQFSNSRSEMNVSTLELGDSALYLCASSSGPVRSVGNTEAFFGQGTRLTVV.

Concerning this clonotype: Germline is not matched at one junction end, which may reflect a read error. The V call is TRBV12-3 or TRBV12-4, the J call TRBJ1-2; 9 positions match TRBD1. This CDR3 spans 14 amino acids. CDR3 in amino acids: CASSLTGGGDGHTF. The CDR3 coding sequence is TGTGCCAGCAGTTTGACAGGGGGTGGCGATGGCCACACCTTC.

This CDR3 reads CASSSVTGGETQYF. The CDR3 nucleotides are TGTGCCAGCTCCTCTGTGACAGGCGGAGAGACCCAGTACTTC. The chain employs TRBV9 and TRBJ2-5; maybe TRBD1 (6 bases). Germline lookup yields CDR1 SGDLS and CDR2 YYNGEE. The CDR3 sequence is 14 residues long. The V end was cut by 7 bases, the J end by 4 bases, with 17 bases between.

This clonotype was observed a handful of times. CDR3 DNA sequence: TGTGCCAGCAGTTTAGAGTTGGCTAGCGGGATTAATGAGCAGTTCTTC. Amino acids: CASSLELASGINEQFF. The chain has TRBV12-3 or TRBV12-4 and TRBJ2-1; 9 bases line up with TRBD2. The CDR3 sequence is 16 residues long. The trim removed 1 base at V and 7 bases at J, leaving 8 bases unmatched.

In this sample, this clonotype turned up a few times. The chain uses TRBV6-2 or TRBV6-3 and TRBJ2-5; D is uncertain. The germline V gene has CDR1 MNHEY and CDR2 SVGEGT. This CDR3 spans 16 amino acids. V lost 4 bases, J lost 4 bases, and 19 bases lay in between. The CDR3 bases are TGTGCCAGCAGTTTAAAAACGACGGTTTGGCTAGAGACCCAGTACTTC. Translated: CASSLKTTVWLETQYF.

A few counts support this clonotype. This sequence joins TRBV4-2 and TRBJ1-1; TRBD1 might be the D (6 bases). The CDR3 consists of 17 residues. Germline V CDR1 and CDR2: LGHNA, YNFKEQ. V was clipped by 5 bases and J by 1 base, with 20 bases between them. CDR3 region: CASSFPGGESPNTEAFF. CDR3 sequence (DNA): TGTGCCAGCAGCTTCCCGGGGGGCGAGAGCCCGAACACTGAAGCTTTCTTT.

V is TRBV7-9 and J is TRBJ2-5; a possible D gene is TRBD2 (5 bases). Trimming stripped 3 bases from V and 4 bases from J, with 9 bases between. The CDR3 sequence is 13 residues long. Germline CDR1 SEHNR, CDR2 FQNEAQ (reference sequence). CDR3 sequence: CASSFGEIETQYF. The CDR3 coding sequence is TGTGCCAGCAGCTTCGGGGAAATAGAGACCCAGTACTTC.